This entry describes one TCR beta chain. Only one count was recorded for this clone. Its antigen is not yet known. Base quality data are lacking; no much larger clone is found one base away. The collaborating institutions used their own protocols to collect whole blood in K2EDTA tubes. For TCRbeta analysis, collaborators shipped samples in one of three forms: frozen whole blood, isolated PBMCs, or DNA extracted from either of those sample types. TCRbeta CDR3 regions were amplified from genomic DNA using the immunoSEQ Assay, a bias-controlled multiplex PCR. In the authors' own workflow: The number of nucleated cells in each sample was estimated by amplification of reference gene primers within the assay. To quantify the absolute abundance of each unique TCRbeta CDR3 rearrangement, sequence reads were collapsed and filtered. Productive Simpson clonality was computed per sample as the square root of Simpson's diversity index over productive rearrangements. TCRdb stores this immuneACCESS table with in-frame sequences only. Part of the clones is absent; in the studies checked, under half of the shortfall reflects unresolved V genes, and no reason is known for the rest. V, J and clone size derive from that table, while D and trimming were established from the DNA sequence. A total of 45,000 to 50,000 clones appear in this sample, about 83% of them only once. Jointly, the top ten make up roughly 8.2% of the sample.

These data come from a study of blood T cell repertoires in COVID-19 (TCRdb year 2020). Some background on the complete study: The collaborator samples originated in the United States, Italy and Spain and spanned the acute and convalescent phases of COVID-19. The material from the prospective study consisted of cDNA or gDNA derived from T cells, B-cell-depleted T cells, or PBMCs. The dataset comprised deeply sampled blood TCRbeta repertoires from subjects exposed to, actively infected with, or recovered from COVID-19. The repertoires were released in a freely available public database meant as a resource for research on the immune response to SARS-CoV-2. The samples were drawn from the first 160 participants of the ongoing ImmuneRACE study and from roughly 1,300 subjects provided by 6 global collaborators. Nearly every sample came with metadata listing a de-identified subject ID, COVID-19 status, age in years and sex. HLA class I and class II types, where available, came from metadata supplied by the sample provider rather than from assay-based typing.

Overall study results and their limits: The quantity of clinical and demographic metadata differed by source and by participant and was supplied without curation.

Taken from cysteine to phenylalanine, the CDR3 has 13 residues. Just the 39-base CDR3 DNA is kept, in frame starting at base 1. The germline V gene sets CDR1 to MNHEY and CDR2 to SVGAGI. The sequenced sample was peripheral blood. The TCR comes from a man of 80 years or more in a cohort sampled during active COVID-19. The sequence joins TRBV6-5 to TRBJ2-7; 7 central nucleotides agree with TRBD2. The DNA sequence is given as TGTACCCGTTCCCGGGACTACTCCTACGAGCAGTACTTC. This encodes CTRSRDYSYEQYF.